Sequencing of this T cell receptor (beta chain) was carried out in a study of glioma-infiltrating T cells. The overall study: WHO grade II oligodendrogliomas or astrocytomas, plus non-recurrent WHO grade IV glioblastomas, were sampled.

This CDR3 has 14 residues. Per germline, CDR1 MNHEY and CDR2 SMNVEV (reference sequence). The V and J ends lost 6 bases and 5 bases, in that order; junction bases with no gene match: 8. TCR alpha and beta CDR3 regions were amplified from RNA using iRepertoire nested multiplex PCR. TCRdb re-derived calls from the multiplex PCR reads in MiXCR, one entry per CDR3 protein. The profile covers a few hundred thousand distinct CDR3 sequences, with roughly two fifths appearing a single time and 9.5% to 15% taken by the ten largest. This receptor was identified in a human donor with low-grade glioma or glioblastoma, undergoing nonglioma brain surgery, or in good health (not recorded which). The chain recombines TRBV27 with TRBJ1-1; 8 bases line up with TRBD1. Sequencing input: glioma tissue, nonneoplastic brain tissue, or PBMCs (not recorded which). DNA for the CDR3: TGTGCCAGCAGCCCCGGGACAGGCATAACTGAAGCTTTCTTT. It yields the protein CASSPGTGITEAFF.